This T cell receptor beta chain was captured in a study of chronic HIV infection and antiretroviral therapy (dated by TCRdb to the mid-2010s). Library preparation used 5' RACE. The sequencer listed for this sample is Illumina MiSeq. Through fastp at Q25 and MiXCR, TCRdb rebuilt clones from the public reads, retaining in-frame beta chains. Each entry merges the rows of one CDR3 protein and shows their most common DNA and genes. The table for this sample lists more than 40,000 distinct CDR3 sequences; roughly 19% of them were counted only once. Around 2.8% of the sample is in the top ten clones. Points on this clonotype: The specificity of this receptor is unknown. No base quality information exists; no much larger clone differs at one position.

Via the germline V gene, CDR1 is SQVTM and CDR2 ANQGSEA. Spanning cysteine to phenylalanine, the CDR3 consists of 12 amino acids. Of all the DNA, just the CDR3 is kept, 36 bases in frame from base 1. Trimming takes 7 bases from V and 8 bases from J, and the germline ends sit 14 bases apart. Sequenced sample: peripheral blood. The V and J genes are TRBV29-1 and TRBJ2-2; TRBD1 is possibly the D segment (5 matching bases). The origin of this receptor is an adult who had HIV and had not received antiretroviral therapy, or was an uninfected healthy control (not recorded which). The DNA is as follows: TGCAGCGCTGCCCAGGGTTCGGGGGAGCTGTTTTTT. The resulting protein is CSAAQGSGELFF.